This T cell receptor beta chain was documented in a study of CD8 T cells in Susac syndrome. Study-wide results and caveats: The study recognized that its TCR sequencing and HLA analysis covered a relatively small number of individuals.

CDR3 size: 15 residues. CDR1 and CDR2 (germline): SGHRS, YFSETQ. V was pared by 0 bases and J by 3 bases, with 11 bases between. TCR beta sequencing was performed on blood CD8+ and CD4+ T cells. It was negative isolation that provided the CD8+ and CD4+ T cells, whereas TEMRA cells were enriched by FACS. Remarks on this clonotype: Its antigen is undetermined.

The RNA, about 0.5 to 1 ug, was put through reverse transcription using random hexamers. The CDR3 of TCR beta was amplified by immunoSEQ multiplex PCR across 54 Vbeta and 13 Jbeta. TCRdb fed the immunoSEQ multiplex PCR reads into MiXCR, producing one record per CDR3 protein. Among more than 120,000 distinct CDR3 sequences listed, less than 95% were seen once. The sequence came from a human donor in good health. Source material: CD4+ T cells from PBMCs. The genes are TRBV5-1 and TRBJ2-3; unclear D gene. CDR3 sequence (DNA): TGCGCCAGCAGCTTGGACAACCCACGAACAGATACGCAGTATTTT. It specifies CASSLDNPRTDTQYF.